Listed below are T cell receptor beta chains from one sample, sequenced in a study of T cell repertoires in cytomegalovirus infection. What these receptors recognize is not known. MiXCR was run by TCRdb on the reads, yielding one entry per CDR3 protein. The table includes 110,000 or so distinct CDR3 sequences, around 31% detected once. Sequencing used CD8+ T cells from cultured PBMCs, obtained from culture after CMV antigen stimulation. All receptors come from a human donor in good health (CMV status not recorded). Some clones in this sample may be carry-over from other donors' samples. The CDR3 runs from the conserved cysteine through the conserved F or W. Fields, in order: D gene, J gene, V gene, clone size, CDR3 protein, CDR3 DNA. A D gene is named only where the DNA matches it firmly. The size entry is marked missing in some rows and otherwise reads once, few, many or a size class.

D: TRBD1
J: TRBJ1-1
V: TRBV13
size: NA
CDR3: CASRPRTTGALEAFF
DNA: TGTGCCAGCAGACCTCGTACGACAGGGGCCCTTGAAGCTTTCTTT

D: NA
J: TRBJ1-3
V: TRBV27
size: NA
CDR3: CASSLDSSSGNTIYF
DNA: TGTGCCAGCAGTTTAGACAGTTCCTCTGGAAACACCATATATTTT

D: NA
J: TRBJ2-3
V: TRBV29-1
size: once
CDR3: CSVDQGLGDTQYF
DNA: TGCAGCGTTGATCAGGGGCTCGGAGATACGCAGTATTTT

D: NA
J: TRBJ1-2
V: TRBV7-9
size: NA
CDR3: CASSSPAAYGYTF
DNA: TGTGCCAGCAGCTCCCCAGCCGCCTATGGCTACACCTTC

D: NA
J: TRBJ1-1
V: TRBV29-1
size: few
CDR3: CSVLPIIQRGMNTEAFF
DNA: TGCAGCGTTCTTCCCATCATTCAGCGTGGAATGAACACTGAAGCTTTCTTT

D: NA
J: TRBJ2-7
V: TRBV7-8
size: many
CDR3: CASSLGSGRTYEQYF
DNA: TGTGCCAGCAGCTTAGGGTCTGGGAGAACCTACGAGCAGTACTTC

D: NA
J: TRBJ1-5
V: TRBV7-6
size: once
CDR3: CASSRPGQPQHF
DNA: TGTGCCAGCAGTCGGCCGGGCCAGCCCCAGCATTTT

D: TRBD1
J: TRBJ1-4
V: TRBV20-1
size: NA
CDR3: CSARARTGGIEKLFF
DNA: TGCAGTGCTAGAGCCCGGACAGGGGGAATTGAAAAACTGTTTTTT

D: NA
J: TRBJ2-2
V: TRBV15
size: NA
CDR3: CATSRGGGNAGELFF
DNA: TGTGCCACCAGCAGAGGAGGGGGGAATGCCGGGGAGCTGTTTTTT

D: NA
J: TRBJ2-2
V: TRBV6-5
size: NA
CDR3: CASSYSEGNTGELFF
DNA: TGTGCCAGCAGTTACTCGGAGGGTAACACCGGGGAGCTGTTTTTT

D: TRBD2
J: TRBJ2-7
V: TRBV3-1
size: NA
CDR3: CASSLGTSGLLMDEQYF
DNA: TGTGCCAGCAGCCTCGGGACTAGCGGCCTATTAATGGACGAGCAGTACTTC

D: NA
J: TRBJ2-7
V: TRBV27
size: NA
CDR3: CASSPTSTGLTYEQYF
DNA: TGTGCCAGCAGTCCGACCTCTACGGGCCTCACCTACGAGCAGTACTTC

D: TRBD2
J: TRBJ2-1
V: TRBV11-2
size: NA
CDR3: CASSLELAGDVRFF
DNA: TGTGCCAGCAGCTTAGAGCTAGCGGGGGACGTTAGGTTCTTC

D: TRBD2
J: TRBJ2-2
V: TRBV6-4
size: NA
CDR3: CASSRTSVTGELFF
DNA: TGTGCCAGCAGTAGGACTAGCGTCACCGGGGAGCTGTTTTTT

D: TRBD2
J: TRBJ2-5
V: TRBV5-6
size: few
CDR3: CASSYHRRRLAGDLYQETQYF
DNA: TGTGCCAGCAGCTACCACAGGAGGAGGCTAGCGGGGGACCTGTACCAAGAGACCCAGTACTTC

D: NA
J: TRBJ1-4
V: TRBV5-5
size: few
CDR3: CASSLTLSVAEKLFF
DNA: TGTGCCAGCAGCCTTACACTCTCCGTGGCAGAAAAACTGTTTTTT

D: NA
J: TRBJ1-1
V: TRBV28
size: NA
CDR3: CASSPASVNTEAFF
DNA: TGTGCCAGCAGTCCAGCCAGCGTGAACACTGAAGCTTTCTTT

D: TRBD1
J: TRBJ2-7
V: TRBV7-2
size: large
CDR3: CASSSLIATDRDGYEQYF
DNA: TGTGCCAGCAGCTCCCTCATCGCCACGGACAGGGACGGTTACGAGCAGTACTTC

D: TRBD1
J: TRBJ2-7
V: TRBV10-3
size: NA
CDR3: CAISESGQGLYEQYF
DNA: TGTGCCATCAGTGAGTCGGGACAGGGGCTCTACGAGCAGTACTTC

D: NA
J: TRBJ2-2
V: TRBV12-5
size: NA
CDR3: CASGLAPRLDTGELFF
DNA: TGTGCTAGTGGTTTGGCCCCGAGGTTGGACACCGGGGAGCTGTTTTTT

D: TRBD2
J: TRBJ2-7
V: TRBV7-2
size: many
CDR3: CASSYSGGTYEQYF
DNA: TGTGCCAGCAGCTACAGCGGGGGAACGTACGAGCAGTACTTC

D: TRBD1
J: TRBJ1-6
V: TRBV2
size: few
CDR3: CASSEGGTGPWGSPLHF
DNA: TGTGCCAGCAGTGAAGGAGGGACAGGTCCTTGGGGTTCACCCCTCCACTTT